The clone carrying this TCR beta chain was recorded once. The antigen is not known. This sample's time point: after neoadjuvant nivolumab, at surgical resection. The CDR3 runs to 13 residues. Germline V gene sequence: CDR1 SGHRS, CDR2 YFSETQ. V was pared by 5 bases and J by 6 bases, with 6 bases of the junction left unmatched. These data are taken from a study of neoadjuvant anti-PD-1 for oral cavity cancer. Study-wide background: Patients without progression received a fourth nivolumab dose around day 43, then surgical resection on days 50-56.

Method: immunoSEQ multiplex PCR; TCRdb's copy keeps in-frame clones and lacks some. The table includes 40,000 or so clones, roughly two fifths detected once. Study-level results: Only a few patients per response group were TCR-analyzed; validation needed. Higher pretreatment blood Treg/Th17 ratios correlated with higher pretreatment blood and lower post-treatment tumor TCRbeta clonality.

The rearrangement links TRBV5-1 to TRBJ1-2; 8 positions match TRBD1. Sequencing was performed on tumor tissue, taken after nivolumab (anti-PD-1) treatment. This sequence was found in a person between 40 and 80 years old with oral cavity squamous cell carcinoma. The CDR3 nucleotides read TGCGCCAGCAGACCGGGACAGGAGAATGGCTACACCTTC. Its protein is CASRPGQENGYTF.